This T cell receptor (beta chain) was sequenced during a study of tumour-infiltrating T cells in Burkitt lymphoma. Study background: Productive clonality predicted overall and progression-free survival.

Sequenced by immunoSEQ multiplex PCR; TCRdb stores in-frame clones only, minus some. Seen here are about 590 clones, roughly 90% observed once, and the top ten hold about a fifth. CDR1 is LNHDA and CDR2 is SQIVND in the germline V gene (reference sequence). The CDR3 has 14 amino acids. Trimming took 3 bases from V and 6 from J; bases not matched to a gene: 3. Sequencing was performed on tumor tissue. The V gene is TRBV19, the J gene TRBJ1-5, with 9 bases identical to TRBD1. This TCR came from a human donor with diffuse large B-cell lymphoma. This CDR3 is CASSMGTGSQPQHF. For the CDR3, the DNA is TGTGCCAGTAGTATGGGGACAGGGAGTCAGCCCCAGCATTTT.